This T cell receptor beta chain was sequenced for a study of T cell responses to AZD1222 COVID-19 vaccine. At the level of the study: Second-dose schedules of about 4 or about 12 weeks were combined.

Germline V lookup: CDR1 MNHEY, CDR2 SMNVEV (reference sequence). The CDR3 spans 14 residues. V was clipped by 3 bases and J by 1 base, with 9 bases between them. In the case of this clone: The target antigen is unknown.

The repertoire was sequenced with immunoSEQ multiplex PCR; TCRdb's copy has only in-frame clones and lacks some. The data show around 150,000 clones, roughly 82% seen once. General study points: There were mostly white British donors and more females than males, and clonal diversity was possibly underestimated. The study reported that nearly half of spike-specific TCRs target unmutated variant regions.

The origin of this receptor is an adult in good health. V and J are TRBV27 and TRBJ1-1; D ambiguous. The sample was peripheral blood, taken on day 0 of AZD1222 vaccination. DNA for the CDR3: TGTGCCAGCAGTTTCGAGCCTGGGAACACTGAAGCTTTCTTT. It is translated as CASSFEPGNTEAFF.